This T cell receptor (beta chain) was profiled in a study of blood T cell repertoires in COVID-19. Study background: Italy, Spain and the United States were the sources of the convalescent and acute COVID-19 samples. From T cells, B-cell-depleted T cells, or PBMCs came the material, which was cDNA or gDNA.

In its sample, this clone was seen once. In the authors' workflow: Amplification from reference gene primers served as the basis for estimated nucleated cell counts. Data came from immunoSEQ multiplex PCR; TCRdb stores just in-frame clones and leaves some out. The DNA gave D and trimming, while V, J and clone size come from that table. The sample holds approximately 340,000 clones, roughly 86% seen once. CDR1 and CDR2 from the germline V gene are SGHDN and FVKESK. This CDR3 spans 16 amino acids. J was trimmed by 5 bases and V by 0 bases; bases with no gene match: 6. This TCR was recovered from a man younger than 40 with COVID-19, enrolled during active disease. Sequenced material: peripheral blood. V and J are TRBV14 and TRBJ2-3, with 9 bases that match TRBD1. CDR3 bases: TGTGCCAGCAGCCAAGATCGGACAGGGGCGGGAGATACGCAGTATTTT. This translates into CASSQDRTGAGDTQYF.